The rows below give T cell receptor beta chains drawn from one sample of a study of cytomegalovirus exposure and HLA in healthy donors. Here immunoSEQ multiplex PCR was the method, and the copy in TCRdb shows in-frame clones only, minus some. The data contain about 150,000 clones, 85% of them singletons. The sample taken for sequencing was PBMCs. The receptors come from a boy between 2 and 15 years old in good health and CMV-seronegative. The CDR3 runs from the conserved cysteine through the conserved F or W. The order of the fields is V gene, clone size, CDR3 length, J gene, D gene, CDR3 protein, CDR3 DNA. D genes are given only for firm matches. The listing skips clone size in some rows; elsewhere it reads once, few, many or a size class.

v_gene: TRBV11-2
abundance: .
len: 14
j_gene: TRBJ2-6
d_gene: .
CDR3aa: CASSSLIGANVLTF
CDR3nt: TGTGCCAGCAGCTCCCTTATCGGGGCCAACGTCCTGACTTTC

v_gene: TRBV27
abundance: once
len: 17
j_gene: TRBJ1-1
d_gene: .
CDR3aa: CASSSSTLEGRNTEAFF
CDR3nt: TGTGCCAGCAGTTCCTCGACCTTGGAGGGGCGAAACACTGAAGCTTTCTTT

v_gene: TRBV2
abundance: .
len: 14
j_gene: TRBJ1-1
d_gene: .
CDR3aa: CASQRDGGNTEAFF
CDR3nt: TGTGCCAGCCAGAGGGATGGAGGGAACACTGAAGCTTTCTTT

v_gene: TRBV5-4
abundance: .
len: 15
j_gene: TRBJ1-6
d_gene: .
CDR3aa: CASSLDGDPNSPLHF
CDR3nt: TGTGCCAGCAGCTTGGATGGAGACCCTAATTCACCCCTCCACTTT

v_gene: TRBV28
abundance: once
len: 15
j_gene: TRBJ1-1
d_gene: .
CDR3aa: CASSIAGTPNTEAFF
CDR3nt: TGTGCCAGCAGTATCGCCGGGACACCGAACACTGAAGCTTTCTTT

v_gene: TRBV28
abundance: .
len: 15
j_gene: TRBJ2-5
d_gene: .
CDR3aa: CASADQSRGQETQYF
CDR3nt: TGTGCCAGCGCCGACCAAAGCAGGGGTCAAGAGACCCAGTACTTC

v_gene: TRBV6-5
abundance: .
len: 16
j_gene: TRBJ1-2
d_gene: TRBD1
CDR3aa: CASSFRDRGLTSGYTF
CDR3nt: TGTGCCAGCAGTTTTCGGGACAGGGGGCTTACCTCTGGCTACACCTTC

v_gene: TRBV5-1
abundance: .
len: 16
j_gene: TRBJ2-7
d_gene: TRBD2
CDR3aa: CASSLSGTSGRVEQYF
CDR3nt: TGCGCCAGCAGCCTCTCCGGGACTAGCGGGAGAGTCGAGCAGTACTTC

v_gene: TRBV14
abundance: .
len: 15
j_gene: TRBJ2-4
d_gene: .
CDR3aa: CASSPSQGAKNIQYF
CDR3nt: TGTGCCAGCAGCCCGAGCCAGGGTGCCAAAAACATTCAGTACTTC

v_gene: TRBV27
abundance: .
len: 13
j_gene: TRBJ1-1
d_gene: .
CDR3aa: CASSLKRGSEAFF
CDR3nt: TGTGCCAGCAGTTTAAAAAGGGGATCTGAAGCTTTCTTT

v_gene: TRBV27
abundance: .
len: 12
j_gene: TRBJ1-1
d_gene: .
CDR3aa: CASSSNLAEAFF
CDR3nt: TGTGCCAGCAGTTCTAATCTGGCTGAAGCTTTCTTT

v_gene: TRBV10-3
abundance: .
len: 13
j_gene: TRBJ2-7
d_gene: .
CDR3aa: CAISIGVGYEQYF
CDR3nt: TGTGCCATCAGTATCGGGGTGGGGTACGAGCAGTACTTC

v_gene: TRBV6-1
abundance: .
len: 15
j_gene: TRBJ1-5
d_gene: .
CDR3aa: CASSAQGHPGQPQHF
CDR3nt: TGTGCCAGCAGTGCACAGGGCCACCCTGGTCAGCCCCAGCATTTT

v_gene: TRBV5-1
abundance: .
len: 16
j_gene: TRBJ2-1
d_gene: TRBD2
CDR3aa: CASSGGAAGVYNEQFF
CDR3nt: TGCGCCAGCAGCGGGGGGGCAGCGGGAGTCTACAATGAGCAGTTCTTC

v_gene: TRBV29-1
abundance: once
len: 18
j_gene: TRBJ2-1
d_gene: .
CDR3aa: CSVEGWASGSSSYNERFF
CDR3nt: .

v_gene: TRBV5-1
abundance: .
len: 12
j_gene: TRBJ2-2
d_gene: .
CDR3aa: CASSRGTGELFF
CDR3nt: TGCGCCAGCAGCAGGGGCACCGGGGAGCTGTTTTTT

v_gene: TRBV28
abundance: .
len: 15
j_gene: TRBJ2-5
d_gene: .
CDR3aa: CASSLKGWYQETQYF
CDR3nt: TGTGCCAGCAGCCTAAAGGGGTGGTACCAAGAGACCCAGTACTTC

v_gene: TRBV2
abundance: .
len: 15
j_gene: TRBJ2-2
d_gene: TRBD1
CDR3aa: CASSAQTGEPGELFF
CDR3nt: TGTGCCAGCAGTGCCCAGACAGGGGAACCCGGGGAGCTGTTTTTT

v_gene: TRBV10-1
abundance: once
len: 14
j_gene: TRBJ2-1
d_gene: TRBD2
CDR3aa: CASSLAGGSNEQFF
CDR3nt: TGCGCCAGCAGTCTAGCGGGAGGATCCAATGAGCAGTTCTTC

v_gene: TRBV4-1
abundance: .
len: 16
j_gene: TRBJ2-7
d_gene: TRBD2
CDR3aa: CASSQESGRPSYEQYF
CDR3nt: TGCGCCAGCAGCCAAGAAAGCGGGAGGCCCTCCTACGAGCAGTACTTC

v_gene: TRBV2
abundance: once
len: 14
j_gene: TRBJ2-5
d_gene: .
CDR3aa: CASSPGLGQATQYF
CDR3nt: TGTGCCAGCAGTCCCGGACTGGGTCAGGCGACCCAGTACTTC

v_gene: TRBV6-1
abundance: .
len: 16
j_gene: TRBJ2-5
d_gene: TRBD1
CDR3aa: CASSALRTGKGETQYF
CDR3nt: TGTGCCAGCAGTGCCCTGAGGACAGGGAAAGGGGAGACCCAGTACTTC

v_gene: TRBV6-1
abundance: .
len: 17
j_gene: TRBJ2-6
d_gene: .
CDR3aa: CASSGLAGSAGANVLTF
CDR3nt: TGTGCCAGCAGTGGTCTCGCAGGGTCAGCAGGGGCCAACGTCCTGACTTTC

v_gene: TRBV5-1
abundance: .
len: 15
j_gene: TRBJ2-3
d_gene: .
CDR3aa: CASSLSGIGTDTQYF
CDR3nt: TGCGCCAGCAGCTTGTCGGGGATAGGTACAGATACGCAGTATTTT